This T cell receptor (beta chain) derives from a study of a mutant IDH1 vaccine in newly diagnosed glioma. Study background: Administration of eight vaccinations to patients took place in weeks 1, 3, 5, 7, 11, 15, 19, 23. Most patients had radiochemotherapy with temozolomide before enrollment; others had one alone. General observations from the study: Among patients, roughly 93% showed immune responses induced by the vaccine.

To note about this clone: Its matching antigen is unknown.

Sample time point: week 11, during vaccination. Every vaccine dose comprised 300 ug of mutant IDH1 20-mer peptide plus topical imiquimod. TCRdb keeps only in-frame clones here, not all; method: immunoSEQ multiplex PCR. This sample has fewer than 150,000 clones, with roughly 88% found just once. Sample: PBMCs, taken from a glioma patient whose treatment included an IDH1 peptide vaccine. The TCR originated in a woman in her forties or fifties with glioma.

The CDR3 DNA reads TGTGCCAGCAGTGGGGCGGCACATTGGACAGATACGCAGTATTTT. This sequence encodes CASSGAAHWTDTQYF. The chain links TRBV6-4 to TRBJ2-3; D is unclear. Germline V gene sequence: CDR1 MRHNA, CDR2 SNTAGT. Trimming took 4 bases from V and 3 from J, leaving 14 bases between them. The CDR3 extends over 15 amino acids.